This T cell receptor (beta chain) was retrieved from a study of cytomegalovirus exposure and HLA in healthy donors. Study outcomes and limitations: Judged likely to be a sequencing artifact was a cluster of highly shared sequence variants. V segments that were indistinguishable, TRBV6-2 and TRBV6-3 among them, were omitted from analysis. Further analysis, carried out later, found HLA-associated TCR beta chains more clonally expanded than equally common other chains.

The PCR had 60 Vbeta and 13 Jbeta primers. The repertoire was sequenced with immunoSEQ multiplex PCR; TCRdb's copy has only in-frame clones and lacks some. Of approximately 160,000 clones listed, about 79% are singletons. With respect to this clone: Its specificity is not known.

Trimming took 6 bases from V and 6 from J; bases not matched to a gene: 9. The germline V gene encodes CDR1 LGHNA and CDR2 YNFKEQ. The CDR3 runs to 15 residues. Sequencing input: PBMCs. The chain joins TRBV4-2 to TRBJ2-2, with 8 bases fitting TRBD1. This receptor was obtained from a female donor in good health and CMV-seronegative. The CDR3 sequence: CASSLDLQGAGELFF. CDR3 bases: TGTGCCAGCAGTCTCGACCTACAGGGGGCCGGGGAGCTGTTTTTT.